This TCR beta chain was identified during a study of shared clonotypes between healthy human individuals. Study-level points and caveats: Sequencing depth was predicted to influence how clonotypes are shared among donors.

Researchers sequenced unsorted PBMC DNA using ten immunoSEQ deep assay plates. Generated by immunoSEQ multiplex PCR, the TCRdb table keeps only in-frame clones and is missing some. Among 400,000 to 600,000 clones, about 76% were seen once, and the ten largest hold roughly 13%. The CDR3 is 16 residues long. Looked up from germline, CDR1 is MNHEY and CDR2 is SMNVEV (reference sequence). After removal of 2 bases from V and 5 bases from J, the junction contained 7 bases not matched to a gene. This clone was seen just once. Antigen unknown. The sequence was collected from a woman between 40 and 50 years old in good health. Some clones in this sample may be carry-over from other donors' samples. The specimen sequenced was PBMCs. The genes are TRBV27 and TRBJ2-2; 8 bases align to TRBD1. The CDR3 DNA is TGTGCCAGCAGTTTAGAGGGGCAGGGGGCAACCGGGGAGCTGTTTTTT. It translates to CASSLEGQGATGELFF.